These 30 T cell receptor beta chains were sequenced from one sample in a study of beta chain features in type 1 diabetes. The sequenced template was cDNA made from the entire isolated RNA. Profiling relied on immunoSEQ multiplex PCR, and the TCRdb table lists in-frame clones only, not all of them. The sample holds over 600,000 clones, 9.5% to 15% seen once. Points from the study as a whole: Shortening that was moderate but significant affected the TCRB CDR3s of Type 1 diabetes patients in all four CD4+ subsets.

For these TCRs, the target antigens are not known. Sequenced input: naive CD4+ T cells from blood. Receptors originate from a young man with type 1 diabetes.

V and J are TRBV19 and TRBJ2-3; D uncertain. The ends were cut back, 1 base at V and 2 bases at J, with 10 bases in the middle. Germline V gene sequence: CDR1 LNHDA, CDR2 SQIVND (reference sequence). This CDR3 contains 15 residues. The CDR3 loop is CASSIAPAYTDTQYF. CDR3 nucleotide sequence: TGTGCCAGTAGTATAGCACCGGCCTACACAGATACGCAGTATTTT. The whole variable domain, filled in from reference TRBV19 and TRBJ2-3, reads DGGITQSPKYLFRKEGQNVTLSCEQNLNHDAMYWYRQDPGQGLRLIYYSQIVNDFQKGDIAEGYSVSREKKESFPLTVTSAQKNPTAFYLCASSIAPAYTDTQYFGPGTRLTVL.

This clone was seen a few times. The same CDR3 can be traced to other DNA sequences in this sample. CDR3 in amino acids: CASSLADRSYEQYF. In DNA, the CDR3 is TGTGCCAGCAGCCTCGCAGACCGCTCCTACGAGCAGTACTTC. The genes are TRBV7-2 and TRBJ2-7; unclear D gene. The CDR3 is 14 residues long. The ends were cut back, 5 bases at V and 0 bases at J, with 11 bases in the middle. The germline CDR1 and CDR2 sequences are SGHTA and FQGNSA.

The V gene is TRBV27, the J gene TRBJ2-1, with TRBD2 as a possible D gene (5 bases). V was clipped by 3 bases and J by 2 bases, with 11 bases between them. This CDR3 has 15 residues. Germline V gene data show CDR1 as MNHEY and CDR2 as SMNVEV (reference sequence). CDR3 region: CASSFRWETYNEQFF. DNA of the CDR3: TGTGCCAGCAGTTTTAGGTGGGAGACCTACAATGAGCAGTTCTTC.

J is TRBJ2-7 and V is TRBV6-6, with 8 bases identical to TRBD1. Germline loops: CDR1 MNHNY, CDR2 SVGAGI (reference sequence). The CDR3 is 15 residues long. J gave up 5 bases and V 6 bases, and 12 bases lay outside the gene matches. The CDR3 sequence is CASSRDQDRAHEQYF. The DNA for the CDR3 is TGTGCCAGCAGCCGGGATCAGGACAGGGCCCACGAGCAGTACTTC.

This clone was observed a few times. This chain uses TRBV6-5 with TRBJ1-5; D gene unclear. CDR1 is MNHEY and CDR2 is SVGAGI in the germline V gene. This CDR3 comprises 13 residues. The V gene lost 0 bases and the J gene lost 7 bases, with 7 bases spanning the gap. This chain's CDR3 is CASSYSKEQPQHF. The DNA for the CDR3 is TGTGCCAGCAGTTACTCGAAGGAACAGCCCCAGCATTTT.

Here the CDR3 DNA reads TGTGCCAGTAATGAAGGGGGCAATGAGCAGTTCTTC. Residues: CASNEGGNEQFF. The chain carries TRBV19 and TRBJ2-1; maybe TRBD1 (6 bases). The CDR3 length is 12 residues. Germline CDR1 LNHDA, CDR2 SQIVND (reference sequence). Trimming took 7 bases from V and 6 from J, leaving 10 bases between them.

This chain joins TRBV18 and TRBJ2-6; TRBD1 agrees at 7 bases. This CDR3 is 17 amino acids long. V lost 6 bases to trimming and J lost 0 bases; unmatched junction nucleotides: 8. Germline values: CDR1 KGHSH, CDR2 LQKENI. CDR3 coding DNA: TGTGCCAGCTCCCAGGGACAGCTTCTCTCTGGGGCCAACGTCCTGACTTTC. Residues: CASSQGQLLSGANVLTF.

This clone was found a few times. Written as DNA, the CDR3 is TGTGCCAGCTCCGGGACACTAGAAAACAATGAGCAGTTCTTC. Protein product: CASSGTLENNEQFF. This chain connects TRBV19 to TRBJ2-1, with D possibly TRBD1 on 6 matching bases. V was shortened by 9 bases and J by 5 bases, with 17 bases between the two germline ends. CDR3 length equals 14 residues. Per the germline V gene, CDR1 is LNHDA and CDR2 is SQIVND (reference sequence).

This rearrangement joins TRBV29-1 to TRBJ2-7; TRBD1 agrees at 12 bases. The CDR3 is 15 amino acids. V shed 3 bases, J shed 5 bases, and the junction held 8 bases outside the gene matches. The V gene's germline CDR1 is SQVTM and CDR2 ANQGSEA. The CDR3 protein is CSVDRGTGGIDEQYF. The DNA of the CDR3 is TGCAGCGTTGATCGGGGGACAGGGGGCATCGACGAGCAGTACTTC.

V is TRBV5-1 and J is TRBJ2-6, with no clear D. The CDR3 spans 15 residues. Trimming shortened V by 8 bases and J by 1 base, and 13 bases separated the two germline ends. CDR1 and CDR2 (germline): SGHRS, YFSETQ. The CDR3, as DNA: TGCGCCAGTAAACTCCAAAGTTCTGGGGCCAACGTCCTGACTTTC. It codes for CASKLQSSGANVLTF.

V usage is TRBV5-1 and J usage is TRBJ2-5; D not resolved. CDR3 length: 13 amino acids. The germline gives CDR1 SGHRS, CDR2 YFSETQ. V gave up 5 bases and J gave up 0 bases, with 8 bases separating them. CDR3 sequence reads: CASRFRYQETQYF. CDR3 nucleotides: TGCGCCAGCAGGTTCCGGTACCAAGAGACCCAGTACTTC.

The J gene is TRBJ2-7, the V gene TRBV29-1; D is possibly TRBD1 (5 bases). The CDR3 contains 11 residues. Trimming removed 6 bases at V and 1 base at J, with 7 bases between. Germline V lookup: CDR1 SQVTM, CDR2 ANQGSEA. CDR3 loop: CSVQGSYEQYF. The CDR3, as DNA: TGCAGCGTCCAGGGTTCCTACGAGCAGTACTTC.

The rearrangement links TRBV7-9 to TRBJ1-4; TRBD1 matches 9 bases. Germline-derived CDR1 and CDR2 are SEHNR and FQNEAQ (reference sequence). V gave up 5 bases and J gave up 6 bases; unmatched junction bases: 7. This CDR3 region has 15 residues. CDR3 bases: TGTGCCAGCAGCGATCGGGGACAGGGCGATGAAAAACTGTTTTTT. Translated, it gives CASSDRGQGDEKLFF.

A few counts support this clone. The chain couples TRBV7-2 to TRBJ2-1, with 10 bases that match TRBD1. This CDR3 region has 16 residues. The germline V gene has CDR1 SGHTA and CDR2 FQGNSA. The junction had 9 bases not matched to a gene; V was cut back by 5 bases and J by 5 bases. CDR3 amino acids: CASSLAGTGVNNEQFF. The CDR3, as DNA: TGTGCCAGCAGCCTCGCCGGGACAGGGGTCAACAATGAGCAGTTCTTC. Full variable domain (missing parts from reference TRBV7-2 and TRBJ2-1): GAGVSQSPSNKVTEKGKDVELRCDPISGHTALYWYRQSLGQGLEFLIYFQGNSAPDKSGLPSDRFSAERTGGSVSTLTIQRTQQEDSAVYLCASSLAGTGVNNEQFFGPGTRLTVL.

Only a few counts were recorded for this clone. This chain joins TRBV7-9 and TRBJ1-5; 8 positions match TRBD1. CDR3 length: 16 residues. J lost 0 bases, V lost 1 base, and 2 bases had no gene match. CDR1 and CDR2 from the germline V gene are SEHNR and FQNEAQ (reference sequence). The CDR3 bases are TGTGCCAGCAGCTTAGGGGACAGGAATAGCAATCAGCCCCAGCATTTT. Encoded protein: CASSLGDRNSNQPQHF.

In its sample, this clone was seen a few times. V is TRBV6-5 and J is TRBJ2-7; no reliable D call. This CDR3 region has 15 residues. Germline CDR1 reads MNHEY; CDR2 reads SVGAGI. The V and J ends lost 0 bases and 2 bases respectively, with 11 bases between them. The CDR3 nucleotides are TGTGCCAGCAGTTACTCGTCAAGCCAGCCCTACGAGCAGTACTTC. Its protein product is CASSYSSSQPYEQYF.

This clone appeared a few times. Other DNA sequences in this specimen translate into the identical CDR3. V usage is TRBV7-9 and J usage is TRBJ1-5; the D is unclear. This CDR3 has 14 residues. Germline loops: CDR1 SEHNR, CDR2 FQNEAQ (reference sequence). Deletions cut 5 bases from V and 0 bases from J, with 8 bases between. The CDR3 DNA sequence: TGTGCCAGCAGCCTGACGGATAGCAATCAGCCCCAGCATTTT. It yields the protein CASSLTDSNQPQHF.

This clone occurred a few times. The CDR3 coding sequence is TGTGCCAGCAGCTACTCGACTAGCGCAAGCACAGATACGCAGTATTTT. Its protein product is CASSYSTSASTDTQYF. The chain has TRBV7-9 and TRBJ2-3; TRBD2 agrees at 8 bases. Losses at the gene ends were 4 bases for V and 0 bases for J; bases not matched to a gene: 6. Germline V gene sequence: CDR1 SEHNR, CDR2 FQNEAQ (reference sequence). This CDR3 has 16 residues. Full variable domain (outside the CDR3, taken from reference TRBV7-9 and TRBJ2-3): DTGVSQNPRHKITKRGQNVTFRCDPISEHNRLYWYRQTLGQGPEFLTYFQNEAQLEKSRLLSDRFSAERPKGSFSTLEIQRTEQGDSAMYLCASSYSTSASTDTQYFGPGTRLTVL.

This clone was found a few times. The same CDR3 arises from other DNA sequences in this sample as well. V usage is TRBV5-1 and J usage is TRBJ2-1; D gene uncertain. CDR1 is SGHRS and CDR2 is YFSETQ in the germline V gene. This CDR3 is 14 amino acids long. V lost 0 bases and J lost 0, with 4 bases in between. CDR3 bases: TGCGCCAGCAGCTTGGGTTTCTCCTACAATGAGCAGTTCTTC. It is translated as CASSLGFSYNEQFF.

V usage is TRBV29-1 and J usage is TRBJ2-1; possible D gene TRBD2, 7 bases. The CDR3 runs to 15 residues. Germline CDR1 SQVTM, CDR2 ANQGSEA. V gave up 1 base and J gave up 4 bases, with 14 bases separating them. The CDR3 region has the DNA TGCAGCGTTGAAGCGCTAGGGGGGGAATACAATGAGCAGTTCTTC. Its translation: CSVEALGGEYNEQFF.

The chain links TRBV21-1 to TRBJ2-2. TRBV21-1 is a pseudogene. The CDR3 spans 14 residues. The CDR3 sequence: CASSKGANTGELFF. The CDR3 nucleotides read TGTGCCAGCAGCAAAGGGGCGAACACCGGGGAGCTGTTTTTT.

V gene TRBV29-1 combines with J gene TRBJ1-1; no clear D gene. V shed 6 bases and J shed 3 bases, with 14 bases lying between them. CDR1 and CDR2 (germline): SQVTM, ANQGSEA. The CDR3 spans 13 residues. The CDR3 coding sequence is TGCAGCGTCGAACTAGAGTTAGACACTGAAGCTTTCTTT. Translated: CSVELELDTEAFF.

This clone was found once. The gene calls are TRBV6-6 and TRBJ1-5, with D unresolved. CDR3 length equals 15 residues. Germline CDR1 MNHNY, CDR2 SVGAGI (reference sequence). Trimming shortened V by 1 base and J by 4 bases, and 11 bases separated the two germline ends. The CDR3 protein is CASSYFGPLNQPQHF. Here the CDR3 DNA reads TGTGCCAGCAGTTACTTCGGACCGTTGAATCAGCCCCAGCATTTT.

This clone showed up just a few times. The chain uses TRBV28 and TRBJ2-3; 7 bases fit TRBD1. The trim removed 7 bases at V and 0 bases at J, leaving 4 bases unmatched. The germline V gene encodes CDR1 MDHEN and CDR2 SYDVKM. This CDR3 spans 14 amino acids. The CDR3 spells CASIQGQSTDTQYF. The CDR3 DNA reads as TGTGCCAGCATACAGGGGCAAAGCACAGATACGCAGTATTTT.

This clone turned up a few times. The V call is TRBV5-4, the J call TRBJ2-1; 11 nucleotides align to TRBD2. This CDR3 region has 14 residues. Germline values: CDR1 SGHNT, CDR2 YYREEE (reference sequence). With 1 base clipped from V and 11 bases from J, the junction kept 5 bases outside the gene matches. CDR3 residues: CASSLPSSGGQQFF. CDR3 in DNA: TGTGCCAGCAGCTTGCCCTCTAGCGGGGGGCAGCAGTTCTTC.

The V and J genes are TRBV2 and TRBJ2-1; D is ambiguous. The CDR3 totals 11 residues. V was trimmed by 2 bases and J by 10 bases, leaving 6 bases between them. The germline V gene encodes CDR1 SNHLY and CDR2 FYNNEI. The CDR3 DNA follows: TGTGCCAGCAGTGAAATAACCGAGCAGTTCTTC. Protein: CASSEITEQFF.

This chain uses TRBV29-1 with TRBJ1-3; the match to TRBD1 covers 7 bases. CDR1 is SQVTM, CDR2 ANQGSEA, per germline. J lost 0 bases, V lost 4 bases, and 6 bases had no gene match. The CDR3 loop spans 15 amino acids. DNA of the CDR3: TGCAGCGTTGTTGACAGGGCTCACTCTGGAAACACCATATATTTT. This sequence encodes CSVVDRAHSGNTIYF.

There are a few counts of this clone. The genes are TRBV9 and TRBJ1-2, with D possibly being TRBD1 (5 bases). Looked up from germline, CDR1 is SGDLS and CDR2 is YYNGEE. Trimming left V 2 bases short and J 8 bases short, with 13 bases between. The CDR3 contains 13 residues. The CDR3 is CASSVFTGGGYTF. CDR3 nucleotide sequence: TGTGCCAGCAGCGTCTTTACAGGCGGAGGCTACACCTTC.

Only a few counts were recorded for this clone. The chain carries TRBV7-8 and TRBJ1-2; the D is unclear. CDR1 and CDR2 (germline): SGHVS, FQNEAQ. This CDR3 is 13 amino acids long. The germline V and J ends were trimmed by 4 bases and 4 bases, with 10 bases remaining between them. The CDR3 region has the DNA TGTGCCAGCAGCTCGACCTCTGGCTATGGCTACACCTTC. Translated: CASSSTSGYGYTF.

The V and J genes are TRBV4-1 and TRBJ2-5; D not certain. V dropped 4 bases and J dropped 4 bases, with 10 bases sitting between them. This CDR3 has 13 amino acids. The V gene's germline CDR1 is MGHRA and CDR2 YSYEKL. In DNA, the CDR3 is TGCGCCAGCAGCCGGGCAGGTGGAGAGACCCAGTACTTC. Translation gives CASSRAGGETQYF.